The TCR beta chain under discussion was sequenced for a study of blood T cell repertoires in COVID-19. Background on the study: Nucleic acid was either cDNA or gDNA, and it came from T cells, B-cell-depleted T cells, or PBMCs.

Some clones are missing from TCRdb's copy, which holds only in-frame ones; the method was immunoSEQ multiplex PCR. This sample has 130,000 to 150,000 clones, with roughly 90% found just once. Individuals aged 18 to 89 years were recruited from about two dozen US areas. CDR3 length: 13 amino acids. Germline CDR1 and CDR2: SNHLY and FYNNEI. Between the trimmed V and J ends, which lost 7 bases and 1 base, there was a span of 10 bases. This sequence joins TRBV2 and TRBJ1-1; D is possibly TRBD1 (5 bases). The sequence came from a woman in her thirties with acute COVID-19. Material for sequencing was PBMCs or T cells enriched from blood (not recorded which). CDR3: CASTTGGNTEAFF. The CDR3 DNA reads as TGTGCCAGCACCACGGGGGGGAACACTGAAGCTTTCTTT.